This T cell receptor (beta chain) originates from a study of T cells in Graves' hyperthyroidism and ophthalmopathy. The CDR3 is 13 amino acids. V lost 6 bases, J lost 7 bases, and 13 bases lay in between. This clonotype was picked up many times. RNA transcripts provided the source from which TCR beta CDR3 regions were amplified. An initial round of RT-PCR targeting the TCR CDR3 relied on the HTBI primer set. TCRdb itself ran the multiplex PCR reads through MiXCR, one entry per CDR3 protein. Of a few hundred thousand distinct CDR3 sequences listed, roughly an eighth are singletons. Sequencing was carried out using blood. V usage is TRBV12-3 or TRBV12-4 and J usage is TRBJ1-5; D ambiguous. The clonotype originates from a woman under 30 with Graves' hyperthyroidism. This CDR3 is CASSAGLGQPQHF. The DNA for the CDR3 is TGTGCCAGCAGCGCGGGGTTAGGACAGCCCCAGCATTTT.